The rows below give T cell receptor beta chains drawn from one sample of a study of blood T cell repertoires in COVID-19. Clones were sequenced by immunoSEQ multiplex PCR, and TCRdb holds only the in-frame ones, with some missing. The sample has 250,000 or so clones; roughly 80% are singletons. The material sequenced was PBMCs or T cells enriched from blood (not recorded which). The source of these receptors is a man in his fifties who had recovered from COVID-19. The CDR3 runs from the conserved cysteine through the conserved F or W. The D gene is left open where the match is weak. The size field is filled for only some rows; it gives once, few, many or a size class.

15,.,TRBV11-2,TRBD2,TRBJ2-1,TGTGCCAGCAGCTTAATGGGACTAGCCCAAAATGAGCAGTTCTTC,CASSLMGLAQNEQFF
14,.,TRBV14,.,TRBJ1-6,TGTGCCAGCAGCCGGGAGGTGCTTAATTCACCCCTCCACTTT,CASSREVLNSPLHF
14,.,TRBV2,TRBD1,TRBJ2-5,TGTGCCAGTCAGGCGGACAGGGCAGGAGAGACCCAGTACTTC,CASQADRAGETQYF
14,few,TRBV28,TRBD1,TRBJ1-5,TGTGCCAGTGAAACTTACAGGGGCCATCAGCCCCAGCATTTT,CASETYRGHQPQHF
16,.,TRBV9,.,TRBJ2-7,TGTGCCAGCAGCGCAAGAGGCGGGACAGACTTCTACGAGCAGTACTTC,CASSARGGTDFYEQYF
13,.,TRBV14,.,TRBJ1-6,TGTGCCAGCAGCCAAATCCTTAATTCACCCCTCCACTTT,CASSQILNSPLHF
12,.,TRBV5-6,.,TRBJ2-7,TGTGCCAGCAGAGGGGTGGCCTACGAGCAGTACTTC,CASRGVAYEQYF
15,.,TRBV27,TRBD1,TRBJ1-2,TGTGCCAGCAGTTTTAGGGGACAGGGAGCCTATGGCTACACCTTC,CASSFRGQGAYGYTF
15,.,TRBV10-3,TRBD1,TRBJ2-7,TGTGCCATCAGTACCGGGACAGGGCTCTCCTACGAGCAGTACTTC,CAISTGTGLSYEQYF
15,.,TRBV7-3,TRBD2,TRBJ2-5,TGTGCCAGCAGCATGGGACTAGCGGGCGAAGAGACCCAGTACTTC,CASSMGLAGEETQYF
12,once,TRBV5-5,.,TRBJ1-2,TGTGCCAGCAGCTTAGGGCGGGATGGCTACACCTTC,CASSLGRDGYTF
12,.,TRBV7-2,.,TRBJ2-7,TGTGCCAGCAGCTCTCGACACTCAGAGCAGTACTTC,CASSSRHSEQYF
16,.,TRBV28,TRBD2,TRBJ2-3,TGTGCCAGCAGTGCAACTAGCGGGAGTTCACCAGATACGCAGTATTTT,CASSATSGSSPDTQYF
16,.,TRBV6-2/TRBV6-3,.,TRBJ2-2,TGTGCCAGCAGTTACTCGGGGGCCCTTAACACCGGGGAGCTGTTTTTT,CASSYSGALNTGELFF
17,.,TRBV5-4,TRBD2,TRBJ2-3,TGTGCCAGCAGCCTCCCCAGTAGCGGGAGGTCCACAGATACGCAGTATTTT,CASSLPSSGRSTDTQYF
15,.,TRBV6-6,.,TRBJ1-6,TGTGCCACCAGACAGGAGAGCTCCTATAATTCACCCCTCCACTTT,CATRQESSYNSPLHF
16,few,TRBV4-3,TRBD1,TRBJ2-1,TGCGCCAGCAGCCCCAGGACAGGGGGCACGTACAATGAGCAGTTCTTC,CASSPRTGGTYNEQFF
12,once,TRBV5-1,.,TRBJ2-7,TGCGCCAGCTTCGGGGACTCCTACGAGCAGTACTTC,CASFGDSYEQYF
14,.,TRBV5-6,.,TRBJ1-4,TGTGCCAGCAGCCCCCAGGGGAACAGGGAAAAACTGTTTTTT,CASSPQGNREKLFF
13,.,TRBV27,TRBD1,TRBJ2-7,TGTGCCAGCAGGCCAGGGGGCTACTACGAGCAGTACTTC,CASRPGGYYEQYF
14,.,TRBV6-5,.,TRBJ1-5,TGTGCCAGCGCAGCGGAACGGGGGGATCAGCCCCAGCATTTT,CASAAERGDQPQHF
15,.,TRBV9,.,TRBJ2-2,TGTGCCAGCAGACCCCCGGGACTTCACACCGGGGAGCTGTTTTTT,CASRPPGLHTGELFF
12,.,TRBV11-3,.,TRBJ2-7,TGTGCCAGCAGCCTCCGAGGCCACGAGCAGTACTTC,CASSLRGHEQYF
14,.,TRBV27,.,TRBJ1-2,TGTGCCAGCAGTTTATCGTTGGCAGACTATGGCTACACCTTC,CASSLSLADYGYTF
11,.,TRBV5-5,.,TRBJ2-7,TGTGCCAGCAGCCGGGGGTACGAGCAGTACTTC,CASSRGYEQYF
15,once,TRBV27,TRBD2,TRBJ2-1,TGTGCCAGCAGTTATCCGGGAGGGAAATACAATGAGCAGTTCTTC,CASSYPGGKYNEQFF
16,.,TRBV11-2,TRBD1,TRBJ1-2,TGTGCCAGCAGCTTAGCATCCGGGACAGGCTCCTATGGCTACACCTTC,CASSLASGTGSYGYTF
15,.,TRBV4-1,TRBD2,TRBJ2-3,TGCGCCAGCAGCCCAGAGTGGGAGGGGACAGATACGCAGTATTTT,CASSPEWEGTDTQYF
14,.,TRBV6-5,.,TRBJ2-5,TGTGCCAGCAGTTACCGCCAGGCCCGTAAGCCTGGGTACTTC,CASSYRQARKPGYF
17,.,TRBV11-2,TRBD2,TRBJ2-1,TGTGCCAGCAGCTTACCGGGACTAGCGGCTTCCTACAATGAGCAGTTCTTC,CASSLPGLAASYNEQFF
13,.,TRBV25-1,.,TRBJ1-2,TGTGCCAGCAGTGACTTCGCTCGGAGCCGCTACACCTTC,CASSDFARSRYTF
15,.,TRBV11-2,.,TRBJ1-2,TGTGCCAGCAGCTTAGAGGCAGGGGTTAACTATGGCTACACCTTC,CASSLEAGVNYGYTF
13,.,TRBV6-5,.,TRBJ1-5,TGTGCCAGCGTCCCAACAGGGTTCCAGCCCCAGCATTTT,CASVPTGFQPQHF